Detailed here is one T cell receptor beta chain. The data were obtained in a study of OX40 agonist ivuxolimab in advanced cancers. Sequencing used immunoSEQ multiplex PCR; TCRdb keeps in-frame clones, though not all of them. The table includes tens of thousands of clones, 81% detected once. Germline assignment: CDR1 LNHNV and CDR2 YYDKDF (reference sequence). V was trimmed by 2 bases and J by 3 bases, leaving 19 bases between them. The CDR3 is 18 amino acids. This chain uses TRBV15 with TRBJ2-2, with D maybe TRBD2 (5 bases). The sample consisted of CD4+ or CD8+ T cells sorted from blood, taken in a trial of the OX40 agonist ivuxolimab. This clonotype was obtained from an adult with an advanced solid tumor such as melanoma, head and neck, liver or kidney cancer. CDR3 amino acids: CATSRTSPRESDTGELFF. CDR3 DNA: TGTGCCACCAGCAGAACTAGTCCTAGGGAGTCGGACACCGGGGAGCTGTTTTTT.